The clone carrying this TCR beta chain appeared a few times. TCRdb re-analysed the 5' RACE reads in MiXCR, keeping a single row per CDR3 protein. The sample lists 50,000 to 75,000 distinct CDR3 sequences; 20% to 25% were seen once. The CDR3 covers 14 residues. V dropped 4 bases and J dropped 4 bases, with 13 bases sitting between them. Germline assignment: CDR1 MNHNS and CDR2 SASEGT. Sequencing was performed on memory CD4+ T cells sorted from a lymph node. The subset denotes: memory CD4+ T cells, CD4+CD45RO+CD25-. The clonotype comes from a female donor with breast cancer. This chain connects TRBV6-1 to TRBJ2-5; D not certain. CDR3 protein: CASSVSAWGETQYF. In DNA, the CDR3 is TGTGCCAGCAGTGTCTCAGCCTGGGGAGAGACCCAGTACTTC.